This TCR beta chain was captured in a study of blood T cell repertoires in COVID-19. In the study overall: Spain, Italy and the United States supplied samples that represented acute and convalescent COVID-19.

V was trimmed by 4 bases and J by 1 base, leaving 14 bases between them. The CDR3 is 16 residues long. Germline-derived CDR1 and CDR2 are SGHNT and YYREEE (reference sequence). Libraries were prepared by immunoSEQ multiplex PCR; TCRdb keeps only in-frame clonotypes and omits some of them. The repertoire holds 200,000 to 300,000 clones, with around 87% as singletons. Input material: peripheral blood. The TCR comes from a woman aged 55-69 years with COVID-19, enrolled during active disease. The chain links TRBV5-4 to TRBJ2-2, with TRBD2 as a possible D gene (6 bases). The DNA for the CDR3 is TGTGCCAGCAGCCCCAATAGGAGGGGGAACACCGGGGAGCTGTTTTTT. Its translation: CASSPNRRGNTGELFF.